This is a list of T cell receptor beta chains from one sample in a study of neurological immune-mediated disorders. Each CDR3 protein gets one entry after TCRdb re-called the 5' RACE reads with MiXCR. The sample holds roughly 67,000 distinct CDR3 sequences, more than 3.5% seen once. The sequenced material came from PBMCs. The origin of the receptors is a man aged 50-60 years with multiple sclerosis. CDR3s include the opening cysteine and the closing phenylalanine or tryptophan.

len: 16
v_gene: TRBV28
j_gene: TRBJ1-4
CDR3aa: CASSLLTGTVNEKLFF

len: 13
v_gene: TRBV5-1
j_gene: TRBJ2-2
CDR3aa: CASSLTGTGELFF

len: 14
v_gene: TRBV20-1
j_gene: TRBJ2-5
CDR3aa: CSAHLAGGSETQYF

len: 14
v_gene: TRBV20-1
j_gene: TRBJ2-3
CDR3aa: CSAKGYRITDTQYF

len: 13
v_gene: TRBV12-3/TRBV12-4
j_gene: TRBJ1-3
CDR3aa: CASSLGGGNTIYF

len: 14
v_gene: TRBV24-1
j_gene: TRBJ2-2
CDR3aa: CATSDIVNTGELFF

len: 14
v_gene: TRBV15
j_gene: TRBJ2-2
CDR3aa: CATSGSPGTGELFF

len: 17
v_gene: TRBV7-8
j_gene: TRBJ2-5
CDR3aa: CASSLEFAAGTQETQYF

len: 13
v_gene: TRBV7-6
j_gene: TRBJ2-5
CDR3aa: CASSGQVQETQYF

len: 13
v_gene: TRBV5-5
j_gene: TRBJ2-5
CDR3aa: CASSQGFRETQYF

len: 14
v_gene: TRBV6-6
j_gene: TRBJ1-4
CDR3aa: CASSPRRANEKLFF

len: 15
v_gene: TRBV6-1
j_gene: TRBJ1-1
CDR3aa: CASSEGSQVNTEAFF

len: 16
v_gene: TRBV20-1
j_gene: TRBJ1-4
CDR3aa: CSARDWDRGRHEKLFF

len: 12
v_gene: TRBV12-3/TRBV12-4
j_gene: TRBJ2-7
CDR3aa: CASSLQVYEQYF

len: 11
v_gene: TRBV20-1
j_gene: TRBJ1-1
CDR3aa: CSASENTEAFF

len: 14
v_gene: TRBV5-1
j_gene: TRBJ1-2
CDR3aa: CASSLESPGYGYTF

len: 15
v_gene: TRBV15
j_gene: TRBJ1-1
CDR3aa: CATSRADFVATEAFF

len: 12
v_gene: TRBV7-2
j_gene: TRBJ1-1
CDR3aa: CASSSYQGYAFF

len: 14
v_gene: TRBV5-1
j_gene: TRBJ2-7
CDR3aa: CASRTGTTLHEQYF

len: 15
v_gene: TRBV6-6
j_gene: TRBJ2-3
CDR3aa: CASRTPFTSTDTQYF

len: 15
v_gene: TRBV5-1
j_gene: TRBJ2-3
CDR3aa: CASRITSGGTDTQYF

len: 12
v_gene: TRBV7-2
j_gene: TRBJ2-3
CDR3aa: CASSLGIRPAYF

len: 15
v_gene: TRBV5-1
j_gene: TRBJ1-4
CDR3aa: CASSLGTGVNEKLFF

len: 13
v_gene: TRBV12-3/TRBV12-4
j_gene: TRBJ2-5
CDR3aa: CASSFRAKETQYF

len: 16
v_gene: TRBV28
j_gene: TRBJ1-1
CDR3aa: CASSLPWASGNPEAFF

len: 19
v_gene: TRBV7-9
j_gene: TRBJ2-1
CDR3aa: CASRARRDTLIAPGNEQFF

len: 18
v_gene: TRBV9
j_gene: TRBJ1-2
CDR3aa: CASSVGRGQGSYNYGYTF

len: 16
v_gene: TRBV6-5
j_gene: TRBJ1-5
CDR3aa: CASSYSGLNSNQPQHF

len: 16
v_gene: TRBV5-1
j_gene: TRBJ2-2
CDR3aa: CASSLEGTPNTGELFF

len: 15
v_gene: TRBV27
j_gene: TRBJ2-2
CDR3aa: CASSLEPGAIGELFF

len: 15
v_gene: TRBV9
j_gene: TRBJ1-4
CDR3aa: CASSAGGGPQEKLFF

len: 12
v_gene: TRBV20-1
j_gene: TRBJ2-7
CDR3aa: CSARERQSEQYF

len: 14
v_gene: TRBV20-1
j_gene: TRBJ2-3
CDR3aa: CSAPTGTLTDTQYF

len: 11
v_gene: TRBV29-1
j_gene: TRBJ1-1
CDR3aa: CSARTNTEAFF

len: 14
v_gene: TRBV5-1
j_gene: TRBJ1-1
CDR3aa: CASSQPDRNTEAFF

len: 15
v_gene: TRBV20-1
j_gene: TRBJ1-1
CDR3aa: CSARSSSPKNTEAFF

len: 13
v_gene: TRBV2
j_gene: TRBJ2-3
CDR3aa: CASRPGGTDTQYF